A selection of T cell receptor beta chains follows, all from one sample in a study of blood T cell repertoires in COVID-19. Here immunoSEQ multiplex PCR was the method, and the copy in TCRdb shows in-frame clones only, minus some. This sample has a few hundred thousand clones; about nine tenths occur once, and the top ten carry approximately 1%. The sequenced sample was PBMCs or T cells enriched from blood (not recorded which). The receptors were gathered from a woman aged 25 to 39 who had been exposed to COVID-19. CDR3s include the opening cysteine and the closing phenylalanine or tryptophan. Not all rows give a size; the values are once, few, many and, for expanded clones, a class.

j_call: TRBJ2-1
v_call: TRBV5-1
clone_size: -
cdr3_aa: CASSLAAGARHNEQFF

j_call: TRBJ1-5
v_call: TRBV19
clone_size: -
cdr3_aa: CASRYQMAGRHQPQHF

j_call: TRBJ2-3
v_call: TRBV4-1
clone_size: -
cdr3_aa: CASSQETVDRVGRF

j_call: TRBJ2-4
v_call: TRBV10-3
clone_size: -
cdr3_aa: CAISEIRGTENIQYF

j_call: TRBJ1-5
v_call: TRBV6-5
clone_size: -
cdr3_aa: CASAPPGFGQPQHF

j_call: TRBJ2-7
v_call: TRBV19
clone_size: once
cdr3_aa: CASSILAAGSNYEQYF

j_call: TRBJ2-7
v_call: TRBV15
clone_size: -
cdr3_aa: CATSRDGLAIRSREQYF

j_call: TRBJ2-7
v_call: TRBV11-3
clone_size: -
cdr3_aa: CASSLWREDHEQYF

j_call: TRBJ2-7
v_call: TRBV7-9
clone_size: few
cdr3_aa: CASSPAWLADEQYF

j_call: TRBJ2-1
v_call: TRBV6-5
clone_size: -
cdr3_aa: CASRWLAVGYNEQFF

j_call: TRBJ2-7
v_call: TRBV28
clone_size: -
cdr3_aa: CASSPDRARSYEQYF

j_call: TRBJ1-1
v_call: TRBV6-5
clone_size: -
cdr3_aa: CASSYGRYTEAFF

j_call: TRBJ1-2
v_call: TRBV10-3
clone_size: -
cdr3_aa: CAISESTGSRVNYGYTF

j_call: TRBJ2-1
v_call: TRBV28
clone_size: -
cdr3_aa: CASSFSASAGEQFF

j_call: TRBJ1-4
v_call: TRBV19
clone_size: few
cdr3_aa: CASSIAGTGWEKLFF

j_call: TRBJ1-1
v_call: TRBV5-1
clone_size: once
cdr3_aa: CASSLPGNTEAFF

j_call: TRBJ1-2
v_call: TRBV19
clone_size: -
cdr3_aa: CASLDLTGRGFYGQNYGYTF

j_call: TRBJ2-7
v_call: TRBV11-2
clone_size: many
cdr3_aa: CASSLGTGGEQYF